The T cell receptor beta chain under discussion was sequenced for a study of blood T cells in healthy people across ages (dated by TCRdb to about 2015). Looking at the study overall: In model experiments, template switching captured about one uniquely barcoded TCR beta cDNA molecule for every two T cells. Four age groups were formed from the donors: young (average approximately 16 years), middle-aged (around 40), aged (under 70) and long-lived (about 80). Using deep sequencing normalized with unique cDNA molecular identifiers, the study measured how TCR beta repertoire diversity changes with age. The study analyzed two additional independent replicas of 1 million unique cDNA reads from the same blood draw for two donors, one aged 18 to 30 and one aged 80 or older. To avoid experimental bias, donors of different ages were distributed randomly across sequencing lanes. Here is what the overall study found, with its caveats: Bulk unsorted PBMC profiling prevented conclusive comparison of naive and antigen-experienced compartments. The CMV infection status of donors was not known, potentially confounding age-related changes in expanded clonotypes. Estimates of total diversity based on one million sequenced T cells were regarded as lower bounds and as underestimates. A strong correlation was found between observed TCR beta diversity and the percentage of naive T cells measured by flow cytometry. Compared with the aged group, more naive CD4+ T cells, fewer expanded clones and increased TCR diversity were shown by the long-lived group, suggesting age selection. As age increased, observed TCR beta diversity per million T cells dropped in a roughly linear way, and a significant reduction was already evident by age about 40.

For this clonotype: Its specific antigen is unknown. Within one base of it there is no much larger clone, and no base qualities were kept.

Receptor amplification or capture employed 5' RACE. The second PCR ran for about 7 to 11 cycles and used a J-beta primer mix along with a sample-barcoded 5' primer. Each TCR beta cDNA molecule received a unique molecular identifier from a template-switch 5' adaptor carrying 12 random nucleotides. Each sample yielded at least 3 million CDR3-containing paired-end reads. First-strand cDNA synthesis was performed from all RNA using the Mint cDNA synthesis kit, with priming by a TRBC-specific oligonucleotide. After uracil-DNA glycosylase treatment, a first 18-cycle PCR used universal primers M1SS and BC2_uni_R on all cDNA. The original pipeline was this. For normalization, 1 million high-quality reads were randomly selected from each sample, with every read carrying a distinct molecular identifier. Reads with shared molecular identifiers were discarded instead of being binned into consensus sequences. CDR3 identification, clonotype clustering and error correction used MiTCR with a Q25 quality threshold and the strictest error-elimination algorithm. Lower-bound total TCR beta diversity was estimated with a nonparametric unseen species model using Euler transformation. Using fastp at Q25 and MiXCR, TCRdb reprocessed the public reads and kept productive beta chains. Rows merge per CDR3 protein into single entries with the most common DNA and genes. None of the V and J calls come from the authors' own analysis; TCRdb made them. This sample lists some 1,800,000 distinct CDR3 sequences; more than 35% were detected once. Under 30% of the sample is held by the ten biggest clonotypes.

The donors were some 39 Caucasian individuals from Russia, aged roughly 6 to 90 years, who were systemically healthy. Approximately 10 milliliters of peripheral blood were collected from each donor into EDTA-treated Vacutainer tubes. Ficoll-Paque density-gradient centrifugation was used to isolate PBMCs, with at least 7 million obtained per sample. Trizol reagent was used to extract total RNA from PBMCs, with at least 6 micrograms per sample. For every donor, flow cytometry on a PBMC aliquot measured the percentage of naive CD45RAhigh/CD27high T cells. The sequencing input was blood. The sequence was collected from a human donor in good health.

For the CDR3, the sequence is CASSFGSRDSSYEQYF. The DNA sequence follows: TGTGCCAGCAGCTTCGGGTCCCGGGACAGTAGCTACGAGCAGTACTTC. The V gene is TRBV11-1 and the J gene is TRBJ2-7, and 7 bases in between align with TRBD1. The germline V gene (reference sequence) gives CDR1 as SGHAT and CDR2 as FQDESV. The V end gives up 3 bases and the J end 3 bases, leaving 11 bases in the junction not matched to a gene. Counted from cysteine to phenylalanine, this CDR3 has 16 amino acids. The DNA shown is the 48-base CDR3, in frame from base 1.